This TCR beta chain comes out of a study of blood T cells in healthy people across ages. The CDR3 loop spans 16 amino acids. Looked up from germline, CDR1 is SGDLS and CDR2 is YYNGEE. Deletions cut 0 bases from V and 10 bases from J, with 17 bases between. Regarding the study as a whole: Age showed a roughly linear inverse relationship with TCR beta diversity per million T cells. Long-lived donors carried more naive CD4+ cells and greater diversity than aged donors.

A second PCR, run for about 6 to 11 cycles, used a sample-barcoded 5' primer plus a J-beta primer mix. The template-switch adaptor was a 5' adaptor with 12 random nucleotides. It tagged each cDNA molecule. TCRdb called the 5' RACE reads again in MiXCR, with one record for every CDR3 protein. The data show 950,000 to 1,200,000 distinct CDR3 sequences, roughly two fifths seen once. Isolation of PBMCs gave at least 7 million cells per sample. As concerns this clonotype: Its antigen is unidentified.

The rearrangement links TRBV9 to TRBJ1-6; D remains unclear. This clonotype originated in a man younger than 35 in good health. Sequencing was done on a sample of blood. CDR3 in DNA: TGTGCCAGCAGCGTAGGGGAGACGGGGAAGTTATCACCCCTCCACTTT. Its protein is CASSVGETGKLSPLHF.